This TCR beta chain was captured in a study of T cell changes during pregnancy in multiple sclerosis. Generated by immunoSEQ multiplex PCR, the TCRdb table keeps only in-frame clones and is missing some. The sample shows around 69,000 clones, around 90% of them seen only once. The CDR3 has 15 residues. The germline V gene has CDR1 MNHEY and CDR2 SVGAGI. V trimming: 2 bases; J trimming: 7 bases; junction bases outside the gene matches: 6. This chain joins TRBV6-5 and TRBJ2-7; 12 bases are a match to TRBD1. Specimen: CD8+ T cells from peripheral blood mononuclear cells, collected before pregnancy. This TCR derives from a female donor with multiple sclerosis, enrolled in a pregnancy study. The CDR3 sequence is CASSYAPGQGAEQYF. The CDR3, as DNA: TGTGCCAGCAGTTACGCCCCGGGACAGGGGGCTGAGCAGTACTTC.